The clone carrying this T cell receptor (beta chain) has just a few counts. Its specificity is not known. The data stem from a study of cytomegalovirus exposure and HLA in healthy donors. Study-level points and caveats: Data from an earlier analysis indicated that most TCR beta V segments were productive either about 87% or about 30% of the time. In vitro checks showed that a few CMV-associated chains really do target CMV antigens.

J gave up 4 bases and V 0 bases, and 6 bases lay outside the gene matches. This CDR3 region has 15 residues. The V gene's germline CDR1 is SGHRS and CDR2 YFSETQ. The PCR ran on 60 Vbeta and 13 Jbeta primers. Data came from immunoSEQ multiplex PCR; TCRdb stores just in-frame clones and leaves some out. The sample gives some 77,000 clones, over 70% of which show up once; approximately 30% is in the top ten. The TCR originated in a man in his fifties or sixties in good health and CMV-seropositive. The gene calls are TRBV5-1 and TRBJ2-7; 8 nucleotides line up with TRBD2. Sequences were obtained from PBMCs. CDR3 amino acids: CASSLEVAGSYEQYF. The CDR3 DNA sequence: TGCGCCAGCAGCTTGGAAGTAGCGGGGAGTTACGAGCAGTACTTC.